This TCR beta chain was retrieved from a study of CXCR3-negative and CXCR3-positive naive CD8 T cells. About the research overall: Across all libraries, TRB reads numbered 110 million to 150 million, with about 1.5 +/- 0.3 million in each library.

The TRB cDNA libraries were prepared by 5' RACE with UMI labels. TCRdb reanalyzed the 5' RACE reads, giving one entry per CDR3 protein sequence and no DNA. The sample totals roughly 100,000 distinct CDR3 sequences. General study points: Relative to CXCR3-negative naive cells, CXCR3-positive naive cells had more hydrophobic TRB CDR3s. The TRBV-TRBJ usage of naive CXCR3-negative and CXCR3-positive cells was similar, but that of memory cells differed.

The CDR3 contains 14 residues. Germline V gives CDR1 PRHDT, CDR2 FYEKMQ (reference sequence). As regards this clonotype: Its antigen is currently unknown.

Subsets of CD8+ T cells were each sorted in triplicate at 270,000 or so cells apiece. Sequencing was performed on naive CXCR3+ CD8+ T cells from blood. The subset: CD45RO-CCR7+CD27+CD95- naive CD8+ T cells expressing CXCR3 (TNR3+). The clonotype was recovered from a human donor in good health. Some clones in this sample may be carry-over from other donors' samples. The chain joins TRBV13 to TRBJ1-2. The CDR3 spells CASSSDLIKRGYTF.